This T cell receptor (beta chain) was identified in a study of T-cell reconstitution after alpha-beta-depleted transplantation in children. The authors prepared the TCRbeta library with unique molecular identifiers. TCRdb re-derived calls from the PCR reads in MiXCR, one entry per CDR3 protein. This table has fewer than 120,000 distinct CDR3 sequences, approximately 10% appearing once. This clonotype was found many times. CDR1 and CDR2 from the germline V gene are SGHTA and FQGTGA. The CDR3 spans 16 residues. V dropped 5 bases and J dropped 0; count of bases not matched to a gene: 6. The receptor comes from a human donor who donated a stem cell graft to a child with acute lymphoblastic leukemia. This chain uses TRBV7-3 with TRBJ2-3; 9 nucleotides line up with TRBD2. The sequences come from PBMCs from the stem cell graft donor, collected from the stem cell graft. The CDR3 sequence is CASSTSGRQSTDTQYF. CDR3 sequence (DNA): TGTGCCAGCAGCACGAGCGGGAGGCAGAGCACAGATACGCAGTATTTT.